This T cell receptor (beta chain) originates from a study of T-cell reconstitution after alpha-beta-depleted transplantation in children. In its sample, this clonotype was seen a few times. What it binds is not known. Study conclusions and caveats: It was newly produced T cells that mostly accounted for T-cell counts and diversity one year after transplant. Where alpha-beta T cells came from about two months after transplant was reportedly several hundred expanded graft clones.

Germline V lookup: CDR1 DFQATT, CDR2 SNEGSKA (reference sequence). V was cut by 2 bases and J by 0 bases, with 10 bases left in between. The CDR3 extends over 14 amino acids. Library preparation (for TCRbeta) was performed with unique molecular identifiers. TCRdb reanalysed the PCR reads using MiXCR and keeps one entry per CDR3 protein. The sample has under 450,000 distinct CDR3 sequences; around 15% are singletons. This clonotype originated in a boy younger than two who had a stem cell transplant for Wiskott-Aldrich syndrome, so the T cells may come from the graft donor. J is TRBJ1-1 and V is TRBV20-1; tentatively, D is TRBD1 (6 bases). Sample: PBMCs, mostly from graft donor cells, taken 360 days after TCRalphabeta/CD19-depleted stem cell transplant. Here the CDR3 reads CSARLQGLNTEAFF. The CDR3 DNA reads as TGCAGTGCTAGACTTCAGGGGCTGAACACTGAAGCTTTCTTT.